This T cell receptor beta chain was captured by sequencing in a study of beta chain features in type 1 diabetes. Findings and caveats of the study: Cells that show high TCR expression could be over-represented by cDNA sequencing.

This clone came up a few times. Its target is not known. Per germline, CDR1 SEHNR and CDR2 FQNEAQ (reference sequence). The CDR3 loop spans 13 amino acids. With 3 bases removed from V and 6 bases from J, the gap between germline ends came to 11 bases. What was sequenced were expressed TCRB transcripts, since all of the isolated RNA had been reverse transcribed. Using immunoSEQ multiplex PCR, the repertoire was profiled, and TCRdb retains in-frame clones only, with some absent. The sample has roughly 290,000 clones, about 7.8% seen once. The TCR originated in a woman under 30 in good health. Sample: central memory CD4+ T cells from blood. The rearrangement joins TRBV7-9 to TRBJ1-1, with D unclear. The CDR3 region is CASSFRGNPEAFF. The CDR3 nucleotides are TGTGCCAGCAGCTTCCGGGGTAACCCTGAAGCTTTCTTT.